What follows are 26 T cell receptor beta chains derived from one specimen sequenced in a study of shared clonotypes between healthy human individuals. Clones were sequenced by immunoSEQ multiplex PCR, and TCRdb holds only the in-frame ones, with some missing. The sample holds more than 2,000,000 clones, approximately 93% seen once. The sequenced sample consisted of naive CD4+ T cells from PBMCs. Subset meaning: CD45RA+ positively selected. The receptors were gathered from a man between 18 and 35 years old in good health. Some clones in this sample may be carry-over from other donors' samples.

The chain couples TRBV5-4 to TRBJ2-3; TRBD1 aligns across 8 bases. V lost 4 bases and J lost 2; bases outside the gene matches: 9. Germline V gene sequence: CDR1 SGHNT, CDR2 YYREEE (reference sequence). CDR3 length equals 16 residues. The CDR3 protein is CASSQKQGVNTDTQYF. CDR3 sequence (DNA): TGTGCCAGCAGCCAGAAACAGGGGGTGAACACAGATACGCAGTATTTT.

The CDR3, as DNA: TGTGCCAGCAGTTCCGATGGAAATCAGCCCCAGCATTTT. It is translated as CASSSDGNQPQHF. The rearrangement links TRBV2 to TRBJ1-5; D remains ambiguous. There are 13 residues in the CDR3. Germline lookup yields CDR1 SNHLY and CDR2 FYNNEI. Trimming took off 5 bases at V and 4 bases at J, with 9 bases between the two ends.

The chain couples TRBV19 to TRBJ2-2, with 9 bases lining up with TRBD2. Germline values: CDR1 LNHDA, CDR2 SQIVND (reference sequence). V gave up 7 bases and J gave up 1 base; unmatched junction bases: 4. This CDR3 has 15 amino acids. CDR3 sequence: CASKLAGLNTGELFF. For the CDR3, the DNA is TGTGCCAGTAAACTAGCGGGCCTGAACACCGGGGAGCTGTTTTTT.

The chain employs TRBV5-1 and TRBJ1-2; D gene ambiguous. The germline CDR1 and CDR2 sequences are SGHRS and YFSETQ. Deletions cut 1 base from V and 8 bases from J, with 15 bases between. The CDR3 has 14 residues. CDR3 residues: CASSLNVPGNGYTF. The CDR3 bases are TGCGCCAGCAGCTTGAACGTCCCAGGTAACGGCTACACCTTC.

This rearrangement joins TRBV9 to TRBJ1-5; no definite D call. Germline assignment: CDR1 SGDLS and CDR2 YYNGEE. Trimming took 0 bases from V and 5 from J, leaving 6 bases between them. This CDR3 contains 13 residues. CDR3 amino acids: CASSVATDQPQHF. CDR3 coding DNA: TGTGCCAGCAGCGTAGCTACTGATCAGCCCCAGCATTTT.

The rearrangement links TRBV2 to TRBJ1-1; perhaps TRBD1 as D (5 bases). In germline, CDR1 is SNHLY, CDR2 FYNNEI. Deletions cut 4 bases from V and 7 bases from J, with 13 bases between. The CDR3 extends over 13 amino acids. CDR3 amino acids: CASSGEGRGEAFF. In DNA, the CDR3 is TGTGCCAGCAGTGGGGAGGGTAGGGGTGAAGCTTTCTTT.

This clone was observed once. The V call is TRBV9, the J call TRBJ2-6; 8 positions agree with TRBD1. V dropped 3 bases and J dropped 2; count of bases not matched to a gene: 10. The germline gives CDR1 SGDLS, CDR2 YYNGEE. This CDR3 comprises 18 residues. The CDR3 DNA follows: TGTGCCAGCAGCGCCTCCAGGGGGCTTTACCCTGGGGCCAACGTCCTGACTTTC. Protein product: CASSASRGLYPGANVLTF. Looking up the rest from reference TRBV9 and TRBJ2-6 gives the full variable domain: DSGVTQTPKHLITATGQRVTLRCSPRSGDLSVYWYQQSLDQGLQFLIQYYNGEERAKGNILERFSAQQFPDLHSELNLSSLELGDSALYFCASSASRGLYPGANVLTFGAGSRLTVL.

The chain links TRBV7-2 to TRBJ2-3; D call uncertain. Trimming cost V 5 bases and J 2 bases, with 8 bases left between them. Germline-derived CDR1 and CDR2 are SGHTA and FQGNSA. The CDR3 extends over 13 amino acids. The CDR3: CASSLTTTDTQYF. The CDR3 DNA reads as TGTGCCAGCAGCCTGACGACCACAGATACGCAGTATTTT.

This chain joins TRBV19 and TRBJ2-5; D is perhaps TRBD1 (6 bases). Germline CDR1 LNHDA, CDR2 SQIVND (reference sequence). This CDR3 is built from 13 residues. The V gene lost 3 bases and the J gene lost 4 bases, with 9 bases spanning the gap. The CDR3: CASSIHRVETQYF. The CDR3 nucleotides are TGTGCCAGTAGTATTCACAGGGTAGAGACCCAGTACTTC.

There are a few counts of this clone. This rearrangement joins TRBV5-1 to TRBJ2-6; D is possibly TRBD1 or TRBD2 (5 bases each). Germline V gene lookup returns CDR1 SGHRS and CDR2 YFSETQ. The CDR3 contains 15 residues. The V end lost 2 bases, the J end lost 2 bases, and 8 bases lay between the germline ends. CDR3 region: CASSFGATGANVLTF. The CDR3 bases are TGCGCCAGCAGCTTCGGGGCCACTGGGGCCAACGTCCTGACTTTC.

V gene TRBV5-1 combines with J gene TRBJ2-5; 8 bases agree with TRBD2. This CDR3 spans 15 amino acids. J gave up 6 bases and V 0 bases, and 7 bases lay outside the gene matches. CDR1 and CDR2 from the germline V gene are SGHRS and YFSETQ. The chain's CDR3 is CASSLGTERGKTQYF. CDR3 sequence (DNA): TGCGCCAGCAGCTTGGGGACAGAGCGGGGGAAGACCCAGTACTTC.

This chain links TRBV19 with TRBJ1-2, with TRBD1 as a possible D gene (6 bases). Germline CDR1 is LNHDA and CDR2 is SQIVND (reference sequence). This CDR3 has 14 amino acids. The V and J ends lost 3 bases and 6 bases respectively, with 14 bases between them. DNA of the CDR3: TGTGCCAGTAGTATGGAACAGGGCCTCGATGGCTACACCTTC. Protein sequence: CASSMEQGLDGYTF.

The rearrangement links TRBV19 to TRBJ1-2, with 8 bases that match TRBD1. Germline V lookup: CDR1 LNHDA, CDR2 SQIVND (reference sequence). This CDR3 is built from 16 residues. After removal of 7 bases from V and 3 bases from J, the junction contained 13 bases not matched to a gene. CDR3 DNA: TGTGCCAGTACCTCGTCCCAGGGGGCGCTTGACTATGGCTACACCTTC. It specifies CASTSSQGALDYGYTF.

V usage is TRBV5-1 and J usage is TRBJ1-1; TRBD1 might be the D (5 bases). With 3 bases removed from V and 5 bases from J, the gap between germline ends came to 11 bases. There are 13 residues in the CDR3. Looked up from germline, CDR1 is SGHRS and CDR2 is YFSETQ. The CDR3 loop is CASSSAGQTEAFF. The CDR3 DNA follows: TGCGCCAGCAGCTCGGCAGGGCAAACTGAAGCTTTCTTT.

The chain combines TRBV11-3 with TRBJ2-7, with D perhaps matching TRBD2 (6 bases). From germline, CDR1 is SGHNT and CDR2 YENEEA. CDR3 length: 14 amino acids. V was shortened by 6 bases and J by 1 base, with 13 bases between the two germline ends. The CDR3 DNA sequence: TGTGCCAGCAGTCTGGAGGGGCCGTCCTACGAGCAGTACTTC. This translates into CASSLEGPSYEQYF.

The chain carries TRBV9 and TRBJ2-1, with 7 bases lining up with TRBD2. CDR1 and CDR2 from the germline V gene are SGDLS and YYNGEE. This CDR3 has 17 residues. After removal of 0 bases from V and 2 bases from J, the junction contained 8 bases not matched to a gene. CDR3 residues: CASSVVGAGRPYNEQFF. The CDR3 DNA follows: TGTGCCAGCAGCGTAGTAGGAGCGGGGCGGCCCTACAATGAGCAGTTCTTC.

The chain has TRBV27 and TRBJ2-2; no firm D call. The germline gives CDR1 MNHEY, CDR2 SMNVEV (reference sequence). The CDR3 length is 18 residues. V was pared by 2 bases and J by 3 bases, with 19 bases between. CDR3 loop: CASSLAAFETVDTGELFF. The CDR3 DNA follows: TGTGCCAGCAGTTTAGCAGCGTTCGAGACGGTGGACACCGGGGAGCTGTTTTTT.

This chain joins TRBV5-4 and TRBJ2-5, with TRBD1 identical over 9 bases. Germline lookup yields CDR1 SGHNT and CDR2 YYREEE (reference sequence). The CDR3 consists of 16 residues. After removal of 3 bases from V and 4 bases from J, the junction contained 10 bases not matched to a gene. In DNA, the CDR3 is TGTGCCAGCAGCTACCTCCCGGGACAGGGAGTAGAGACCCAGTACTTC. Protein sequence: CASSYLPGQGVETQYF.

The chain is built from TRBV7-2 and TRBJ2-7; 7 bases align to TRBD2. There are 16 residues in the CDR3. CDR1 is SGHTA and CDR2 is FQGNSA in the germline V gene. V shed 5 bases, J shed 5 bases, and the junction held 15 bases outside the gene matches. The CDR3 here is CASSTQVGGRGHEQYF. DNA of the CDR3: TGTGCCAGCAGCACTCAGGTGGGAGGGCGGGGACACGAGCAGTACTTC.

This chain connects TRBV2 to TRBJ2-3; a possible D gene is TRBD2 (6 bases). Trimming stripped 5 bases from V and 2 bases from J, with 17 bases between. The CDR3 is 16 amino acids. Per the germline V gene, CDR1 is SNHLY and CDR2 is FYNNEI. For the CDR3, the DNA is TGTGCCAGCAGTACTCCTGGTGCGGGAATCACAGATACGCAGTATTTT. Its translation: CASSTPGAGITDTQYF.

The chain uses TRBV19 and TRBJ1-2; a weak D match, TRBD1 (5 bases). The CDR3 has 14 residues. Germline CDR1 and CDR2: LNHDA and SQIVND (reference sequence). Trimming cost V 5 bases and J 4 bases, with 14 bases left between them. The CDR3 DNA reads TGTGCCAGTAGTGTTCTTCAGGGTCCCTATGGCTACACCTTC. This sequence encodes CASSVLQGPYGYTF.

The gene calls are TRBV28 and TRBJ2-3; D uncertain. Trimming pared 3 bases from V and 2 bases from J, leaving 9 bases between. This CDR3 comprises 14 residues. CDR1 and CDR2 from the germline V gene are MDHEN and SYDVKM. CDR3 sequence: CASSFHRLTDTQYF. The CDR3 bases are TGTGCCAGCAGTTTCCATCGACTCACAGATACGCAGTATTTT.

The CDR3 DNA follows: TGTGCCAGCAGCGTTTCTAGCGGTCTAATGGAGCAGTACTTC. It translates to CASSVSSGLMEQYF. V gene TRBV7-2 combines with J gene TRBJ2-7; 7 bases fit TRBD2. From germline, CDR1 is SGHTA and CDR2 FQGNSA. The CDR3 is made up of 14 amino acids. V lost 5 bases, J lost 7 bases, and 11 bases stayed unmatched.

This clone was picked up one time. This sequence joins TRBV11-3 and TRBJ2-5; possibly TRBD2 for D (5 bases). CDR3 length equals 13 residues. V was clipped by 5 bases and J by 3 bases, with 10 bases between them. Per germline, CDR1 SGHNT and CDR2 YENEEA. The CDR3 loop reads CASSPEGEETQYF. Here the CDR3 DNA reads TGTGCCAGCAGCCCCGAGGGCGAAGAGACCCAGTACTTC.

The chain joins TRBV5-1 to TRBJ1-1; perhaps TRBD1 as D (5 bases). CDR1 and CDR2 (germline): SGHRS, YFSETQ. Trimming shortened V by 3 bases and J by 1 base, and 10 bases separated the two germline ends. The CDR3 has 14 amino acids. CDR3 nucleotide sequence: TGCGCCAGCAGCTGGGGCAGGTCGAACACTGAAGCTTTCTTT. As protein: CASSWGRSNTEAFF.

The J gene is TRBJ2-2, the V gene TRBV5-1, with D maybe TRBD2 (5 bases). V was clipped by 4 bases and J by 6 bases, with 16 bases between them. Germline CDR1 SGHRS, CDR2 YFSETQ. The length of the CDR3 is 15 residues. The DNA of the CDR3 is TGCGCCAGCAGCCCGGTCACCCACGGGGCCGGGGAGCTGTTTTTT. Its protein is CASSPVTHGAGELFF.